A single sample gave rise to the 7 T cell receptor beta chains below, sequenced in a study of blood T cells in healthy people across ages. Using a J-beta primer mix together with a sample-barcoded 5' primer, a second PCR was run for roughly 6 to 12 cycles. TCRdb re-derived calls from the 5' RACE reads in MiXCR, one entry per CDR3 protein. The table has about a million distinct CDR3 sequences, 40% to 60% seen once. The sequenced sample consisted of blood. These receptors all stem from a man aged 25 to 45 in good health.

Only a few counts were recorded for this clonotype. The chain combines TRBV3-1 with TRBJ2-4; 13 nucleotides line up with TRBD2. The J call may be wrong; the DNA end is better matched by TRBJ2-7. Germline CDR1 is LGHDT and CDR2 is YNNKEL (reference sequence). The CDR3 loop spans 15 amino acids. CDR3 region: CASSEGLAGIYEQYF. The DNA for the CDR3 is TGTGCCAGCAGTGAGGGACTAGCGGGGATCTACGAGCAGTACTTC.

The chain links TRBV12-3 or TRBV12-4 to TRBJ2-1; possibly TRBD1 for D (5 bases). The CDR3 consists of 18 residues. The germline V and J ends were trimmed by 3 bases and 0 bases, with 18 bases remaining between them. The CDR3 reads CASSFISGFVSSYNEQFF. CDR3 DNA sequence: TGTGCCAGCAGTTTCATTTCAGGGTTCGTGAGCTCCTACAATGAGCAGTTCTTC.

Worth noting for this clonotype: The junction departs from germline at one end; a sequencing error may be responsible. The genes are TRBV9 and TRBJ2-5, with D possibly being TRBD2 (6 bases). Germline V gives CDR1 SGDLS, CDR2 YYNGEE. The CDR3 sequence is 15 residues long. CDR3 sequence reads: CTSSGLGGIQETQYF. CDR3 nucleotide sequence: TGTACCAGCAGCGGGCTTGGAGGGATACAAGAGACCCAGTACTTC.

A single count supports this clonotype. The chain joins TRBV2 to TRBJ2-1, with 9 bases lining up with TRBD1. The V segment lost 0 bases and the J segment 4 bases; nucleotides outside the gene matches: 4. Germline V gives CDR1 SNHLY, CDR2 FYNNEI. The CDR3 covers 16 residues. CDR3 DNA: TGTGCCAGCAGTGAAGCTGGACAGGGGTGGTACAATGAGCAGTTCTTC. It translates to CASSEAGQGWYNEQFF.

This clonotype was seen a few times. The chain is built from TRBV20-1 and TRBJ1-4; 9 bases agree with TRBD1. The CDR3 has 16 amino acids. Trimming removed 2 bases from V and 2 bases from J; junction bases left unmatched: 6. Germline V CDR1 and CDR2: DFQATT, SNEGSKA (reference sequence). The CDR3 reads CSARPPGQGTNEKLFF. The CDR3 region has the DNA TGCAGTGCTAGACCCCCCGGACAGGGGACTAATGAAAAACTGTTTTTT.

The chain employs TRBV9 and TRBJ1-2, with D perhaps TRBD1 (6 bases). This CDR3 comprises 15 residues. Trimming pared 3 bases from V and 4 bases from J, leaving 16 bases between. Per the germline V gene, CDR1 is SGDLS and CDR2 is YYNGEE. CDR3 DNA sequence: TGTGCCAGCAGCGGCCCTTCGGGGGCTCTCTATGGCTACACCTTC. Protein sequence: CASSGPSGALYGYTF.

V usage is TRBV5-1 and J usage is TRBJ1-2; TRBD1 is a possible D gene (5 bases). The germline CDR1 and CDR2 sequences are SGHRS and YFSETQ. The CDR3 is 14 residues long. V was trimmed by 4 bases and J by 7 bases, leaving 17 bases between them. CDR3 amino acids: CASSPVVGASGYTF. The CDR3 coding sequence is TGCGCCAGCAGCCCCGTTGTTGGGGCTAGTGGCTACACCTTC. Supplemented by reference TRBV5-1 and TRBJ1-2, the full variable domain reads KAGVTQTPRYLIKTRGQQVTLSCSPISGHRSVSWYQQTPGQGLQFLFEYFSETQRNKGNFPGRFSGRQFSNSRSEMNVSTLELGDSALYLCASSPVVGASGYTFGSGTRLTVV.